This entry lists 21 T cell receptor beta chains sequenced from one sample in a study of T cell responses to AZD1222 COVID-19 vaccine. Some clones are missing from TCRdb's copy, which holds only in-frame ones; the method was immunoSEQ multiplex PCR. The sample includes over 150,000 clones, roughly 89% seen only once; the top ten take around 1.6%. This specimen consisted of peripheral blood, obtained on day 0 of AZD1222 vaccination. These receptors were obtained from an adult in good health.

The chain has TRBV6-6 and TRBJ1-1, with 7 bases matching TRBD1. CDR3 length: 13 residues. The V segment lost 6 bases and the J segment 1 base; nucleotides outside the gene matches: 2. Germline CDR1 and CDR2: MNHNY and SVGAGI (reference sequence). As DNA, the CDR3 is TGTGCCAGCAGAAGACAGGGGAACACTGAAGCTTTCTTT. It yields the protein CASRRQGNTEAFF.

The chain uses TRBV12-3 or TRBV12-4 and TRBJ1-1, with a possible D match to TRBD1 (5 bases). Trimming shortened V by 6 bases and J by 7 bases, and 15 bases separated the two germline ends. The CDR3 consists of 13 residues. In DNA, the CDR3 is TGTGCCAGCAGGGGGACGAACGGGCTTGAAGCTTTCTTT. The encoded protein is CASRGTNGLEAFF.

The rearrangement joins TRBV19 to TRBJ2-2, with D possibly being TRBD2 (7 bases). Germline V gives CDR1 LNHDA, CDR2 SQIVND (reference sequence). The germline V and J ends were trimmed by 0 bases and 6 bases, with 11 bases remaining between them. The CDR3 totals 15 residues. CDR3 bases: TGTGCCAGTAGTATAGATCTGGGGGGGCCCGGGGAGCTGTTTTTT. This encodes CASSIDLGGPGELFF.

This chain joins TRBV4-1 and TRBJ2-7; TRBD1 matches at 7 bases. The trim removed 1 base at V and 2 bases at J, leaving 5 bases unmatched. Germline V gene data show CDR1 as MGHRA and CDR2 as YSYEKL. This CDR3 has 15 residues. DNA for the CDR3: TGCGCCAGCAGCCAAGGACAGGGCCCTGCCTACGAGCAGTACTTC. Its translation: CASSQGQGPAYEQYF.

The chain carries TRBV13 and TRBJ2-2; 8 bases map to TRBD1. This CDR3 contains 15 residues. With V trimmed by 4 bases and J by 5 bases, 6 bases remained unmatched. Germline V gene data show CDR1 as PRHDT and CDR2 as FYEKMQ (reference sequence). The CDR3 protein is CASSSGQGWTGELFF. The CDR3 coding sequence is TGTGCCAGCAGCTCCGGACAGGGTTGGACCGGGGAGCTGTTTTTT.

This chain joins TRBV28 and TRBJ2-4, with a weak D call TRBD2 (7 bases). Per germline, CDR1 MDHEN and CDR2 SYDVKM. V was shortened by 7 bases and J by 1 base, with 17 bases between the two germline ends. The CDR3 is 16 amino acids. The CDR3: CASTSGGASAKNIQYF. DNA for the CDR3: TGTGCCAGCACCTCGGGGGGCGCGAGCGCCAAAAACATTCAGTACTTC.

The chain employs TRBV10-2 and TRBJ2-3; D unclear. Germline V gives CDR1 WSHSY, CDR2 SAAADI. The CDR3 is made up of 12 amino acids. The germline V and J ends were trimmed by 6 bases and 7 bases, with 11 bases remaining between them. Written as DNA, the CDR3 is TGCGCCAGCAGGAGAGACTCAAATACGCAGTATTTT. Protein: CASRRDSNTQYF.

CDR3 nucleotide sequence: TGTGCCAGCAGTGATGGGGCGGCAGAGCAGTACTTC. As protein: CASSDGAAEQYF. V gene TRBV27 combines with J gene TRBJ2-7, with D maybe TRBD1 (5 bases). V shed 5 bases and J shed 7 bases, with 12 bases lying between them. This CDR3 comprises 12 residues. Germline CDR1 MNHEY, CDR2 SMNVEV (reference sequence).

The chain is built from TRBV3-1 (or the pseudogene TRBV3-2) and TRBJ2-3; no reliable D call. Deletions cut 6 bases from V and 3 bases from J, with 19 bases between. CDR1 is LGHDT and CDR2 is YNNKEL in the germline V gene (reference sequence). The CDR3 consists of 16 residues. The chain's CDR3 is CASSPDLVVGTDTQYF. In DNA, the CDR3 is TGTGCCAGCAGTCCTGACCTAGTGGTCGGGACAGATACGCAGTATTTT.

V and J are TRBV18 and TRBJ1-4, with D possibly matching TRBD1 (6 bases). V lost 3 bases, J lost 7 bases, and 15 bases lay in between. This CDR3 spans 15 amino acids. Per germline, CDR1 KGHSH and CDR2 LQKENI. This CDR3 is CASSPLRGRGEKLFF. In DNA form, the CDR3 reads TGTGCCAGCTCACCTCTGAGGGGGAGAGGTGAAAAACTGTTTTTT.

The chain has TRBV5-1 and TRBJ2-2; possible D gene TRBD1, 5 bases. The CDR3 extends over 15 amino acids. V gave up 6 bases and J gave up 5 bases, with 17 bases separating them. Germline CDR1 SGHRS, CDR2 YFSETQ. CDR3 DNA: TGCGCCAGCACTCTAGACAGTGCAGGAACCGGGGAGCTGTTTTTT. This encodes CASTLDSAGTGELFF.

The chain recombines TRBV10-3 with TRBJ2-1; TRBD1 agrees at 9 bases. The junction had 7 bases not matched to a gene; V was cut back by 6 bases and J by 7 bases. The CDR3 consists of 14 residues. Germline lookup yields CDR1 ENHRY and CDR2 SYGVKD. As DNA, the CDR3 is TGTGCCATCAGAGGGGACAGGGTCGGTAATGAGCAGTTCTTC. It codes for CAIRGDRVGNEQFF.

This chain links TRBV7-3 with TRBJ2-3; 9 nucleotides align to TRBD2. The germline V gene encodes CDR1 SGHTA and CDR2 FQGTGA. V was pared by 0 bases and J by 6 bases, with 7 bases of the junction left unmatched. This CDR3 comprises 16 residues. As DNA, the CDR3 is TGTGCCAGCAGCTTAACTGGCGGGGGGGCGGCGGATACGCAGTATTTT. It specifies CASSLTGGGAADTQYF.

The CDR3 sequence: CASSPGGSNYGYTF. The CDR3 DNA reads TGTGCCAGCAGCCCCGGAGGGTCTAACTATGGCTACACCTTC. V gene TRBV5-4 combines with J gene TRBJ1-2; no clear D gene. Between the trimmed V and J ends, which lost 4 bases and 0 bases, there was a span of 10 bases. The CDR3 runs to 14 residues. CDR1 is SGHNT, CDR2 YYREEE, per germline (reference sequence). Combining the CDR3 with reference TRBV5-4 and TRBJ1-2 gives the whole variable domain ETGVTQSPTHLIKTRGQQVTLRCSSQSGHNTVSWYQQALGQGPQFIFQYYREEENGRGNFPPRFSGLQFPNYSSELNVNALELDDSALYLCASSPGGSNYGYTFGSGTRLTVV.

This sequence joins TRBV7-9 and TRBJ1-4; D might be TRBD1 (6 bases). Trimming stripped 7 bases from V and 7 bases from J, with 13 bases between. The CDR3 loop spans 13 amino acids. Germline V lookup: CDR1 SEHNR, CDR2 FQNEAQ (reference sequence). The DNA for the CDR3 is TGTGCCAGCAAAGGGACAATTGGTGAAAAACTGTTTTTT. It yields the protein CASKGTIGEKLFF.

This chain joins TRBV15 and TRBJ1-4, with 7 bases aligning to TRBD1. The germline V gene encodes CDR1 LNHNV and CDR2 YYDKDF (reference sequence). This CDR3 spans 14 amino acids. V trimming: 8 bases; J trimming: 3 bases; junction bases outside the gene matches: 6. CDR3 in amino acids: CATAKGAPNEKLFF. The CDR3 DNA is TGTGCCACCGCAAAGGGGGCCCCTAATGAAAAACTGTTTTTT.

The V gene is TRBV6-2 or TRBV6-3, the J gene TRBJ1-2; 9 nucleotides line up with TRBD1. CDR3 length: 15 residues. Trimming cost V 2 bases and J 4 bases; bases outside gene matches: 5. Germline-derived CDR1 and CDR2 are MNHEY and SVGEGT. CDR3 sequence: CASSYRDRDFYGYTF. The CDR3 nucleotides are TGTGCCAGCAGTTACCGGGACAGGGATTTCTATGGCTACACCTTC.

The J gene is TRBJ2-6, the V gene TRBV27, with D perhaps TRBD1 (6 bases). Germline values: CDR1 MNHEY, CDR2 SMNVEV (reference sequence). The CDR3 is made up of 15 amino acids. V lost 8 bases, J lost 0 bases, and 11 bases lay in between. The CDR3 DNA sequence: TGTGCCAGCTACCCGGACAGCTCTGGGGCCAACGTCCTGACTTTC. This sequence encodes CASYPDSSGANVLTF.

The CDR3 is CASSRPGYTEAFF. Here the CDR3 DNA reads TGTGCCAGCTCACGTCCAGGGTACACTGAAGCTTTCTTT. V usage is TRBV18 and J usage is TRBJ1-1; weak D call: TRBD1 (5 bases). The germline V and J ends were trimmed by 4 bases and 3 bases, with 9 bases remaining between them. Germline V gives CDR1 KGHSH, CDR2 LQKENI. The CDR3 extends over 13 amino acids.

V gene TRBV6-5 combines with J gene TRBJ2-7, with 8 bases matching TRBD1. CDR1 and CDR2 (germline): MNHEY, SVGAGI. The CDR3 totals 15 residues. V lost 2 bases and J lost 1; bases outside the gene matches: 4. The CDR3 loop reads CASSYRGQGSYEQYF. The CDR3 DNA follows: TGTGCCAGCAGTTACAGAGGACAGGGTTCCTACGAGCAGTACTTC.

The rearrangement joins TRBV18 to TRBJ1-4, with no clear D. The CDR3 is made up of 15 amino acids. Trimming took off 3 bases at V and 4 bases at J, with 12 bases between the two ends. Per the germline V gene, CDR1 is KGHSH and CDR2 is LQKENI. The CDR3 DNA sequence: TGTGCCAGCTCACCCAATTGGAAGTTTAATGAAAAACTGTTTTTT. Translated, it gives CASSPNWKFNEKLFF.